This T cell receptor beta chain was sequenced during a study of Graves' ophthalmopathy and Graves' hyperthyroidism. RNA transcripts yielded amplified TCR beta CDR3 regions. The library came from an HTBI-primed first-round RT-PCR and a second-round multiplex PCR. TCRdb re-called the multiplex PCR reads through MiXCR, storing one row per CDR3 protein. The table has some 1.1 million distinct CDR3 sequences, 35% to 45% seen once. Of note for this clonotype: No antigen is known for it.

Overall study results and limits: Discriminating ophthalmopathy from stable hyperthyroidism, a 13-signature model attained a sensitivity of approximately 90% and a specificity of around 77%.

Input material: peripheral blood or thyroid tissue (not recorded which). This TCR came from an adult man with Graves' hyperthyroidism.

The CDR3 nucleotides are TGTGCCAGCTCACCGGCGGAGGATGAAAAACTGTTTTTT. It translates to CASSPAEDEKLFF. V gene TRBV18 combines with J gene TRBJ1-4; D is undetermined. V was trimmed by 3 bases and J by 6 bases, leaving 8 bases between them. This CDR3 comprises 13 residues. The germline V gene has CDR1 KGHSH and CDR2 LQKENI.